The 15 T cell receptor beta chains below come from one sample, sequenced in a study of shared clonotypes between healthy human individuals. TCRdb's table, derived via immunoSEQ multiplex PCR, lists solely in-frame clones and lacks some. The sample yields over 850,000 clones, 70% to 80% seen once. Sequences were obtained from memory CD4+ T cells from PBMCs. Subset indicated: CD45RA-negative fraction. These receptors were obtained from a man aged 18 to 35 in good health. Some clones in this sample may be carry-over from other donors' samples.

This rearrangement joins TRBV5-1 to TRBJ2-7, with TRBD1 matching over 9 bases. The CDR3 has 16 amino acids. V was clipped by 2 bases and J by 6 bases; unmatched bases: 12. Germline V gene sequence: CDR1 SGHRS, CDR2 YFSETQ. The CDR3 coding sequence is TGCGCCAGCAGCTTACCGGGACAGGGCCCGGGGGGCGAGCAGTACTTC. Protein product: CASSLPGQGPGGEQYF. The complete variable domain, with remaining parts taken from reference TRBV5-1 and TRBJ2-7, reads KAGVTQTPRYLIKTRGQQVTLSCSPISGHRSVSWYQQTPGQGLQFLFEYFSETQRNKGNFPGRFSGRQFSNSRSEMNVSTLELGDSALYLCASSLPGQGPGGEQYFGPGTRLTVT.

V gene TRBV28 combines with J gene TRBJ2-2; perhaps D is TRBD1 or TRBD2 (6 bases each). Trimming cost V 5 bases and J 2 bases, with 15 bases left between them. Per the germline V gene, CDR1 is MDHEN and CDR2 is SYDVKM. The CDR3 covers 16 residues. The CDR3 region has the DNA TGTGCCAGCAGTCCCCCGACAGGACTAAACACCGGGGAGCTGTTTTTT. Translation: CASSPPTGLNTGELFF. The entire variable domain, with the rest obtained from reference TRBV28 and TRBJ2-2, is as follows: DVKVTQSSRYLVKRTGEKVFLECVQDMDHENMFWYRQDPGLGLRLIYFSYDVKMKEKGDIPEGYSVSREKKERFSLILESASTNQTSMYLCASSPPTGLNTGELFFGEGSRLTVL.

CDR3 region: CASSADRGGYTF. The CDR3, as DNA: TGTGCCAGCAGCGCGGACAGGGGAGGCTACACCTTC. This rearrangement joins TRBV7-8 to TRBJ1-2; 9 bases map to TRBD1. This CDR3 is built from 12 residues. Germline CDR1 and CDR2: SGHVS and FQNEAQ. The junction had 3 bases not matched to a gene; V was cut back by 5 bases and J by 8 bases. The full variable domain, in which reference TRBV7-8 and TRBJ1-2 provide the parts outside the CDR3, is GAGVSQSPRYKVAKRGQDVALRCDPISGHVSLFWYQQALGQGPEFLTYFQNEAQLDKSGLPSDRFFAERPEGSVSTLKIQRTQQEDSAVYLCASSADRGGYTFGSGTRLTVV.

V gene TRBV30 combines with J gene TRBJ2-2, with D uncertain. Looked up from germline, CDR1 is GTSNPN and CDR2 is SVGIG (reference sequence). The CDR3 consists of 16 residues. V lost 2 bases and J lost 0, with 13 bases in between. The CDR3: CAWSSNAHPNTGELFF. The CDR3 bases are TGTGCCTGGAGTTCGAACGCCCATCCGAACACCGGGGAGCTGTTTTTT. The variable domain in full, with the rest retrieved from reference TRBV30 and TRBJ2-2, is SQTIHQWPATLVQPVGSPLSLECTVEGTSNPNLYWYRQAAGRGLQLLFYSVGIGQISSEVPQNLSASRPQDRQFILSSKKLLLSDSGFYLCAWSSNAHPNTGELFFGEGSRLTVL.

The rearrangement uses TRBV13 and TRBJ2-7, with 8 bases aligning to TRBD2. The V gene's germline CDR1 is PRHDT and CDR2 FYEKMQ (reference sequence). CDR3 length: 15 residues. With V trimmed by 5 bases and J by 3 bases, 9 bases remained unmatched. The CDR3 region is CASSAGTSGLYEQYF. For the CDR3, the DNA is TGTGCCAGCAGCGCCGGAACTAGCGGACTCTACGAGCAGTACTTC.

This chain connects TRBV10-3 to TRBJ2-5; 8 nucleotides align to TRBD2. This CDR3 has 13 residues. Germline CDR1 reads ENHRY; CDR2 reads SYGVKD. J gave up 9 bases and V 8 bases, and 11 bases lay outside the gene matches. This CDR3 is CAIWAGGGEAQYF. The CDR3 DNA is TGTGCCATCTGGGCGGGAGGTGGGGAGGCCCAGTACTTC.

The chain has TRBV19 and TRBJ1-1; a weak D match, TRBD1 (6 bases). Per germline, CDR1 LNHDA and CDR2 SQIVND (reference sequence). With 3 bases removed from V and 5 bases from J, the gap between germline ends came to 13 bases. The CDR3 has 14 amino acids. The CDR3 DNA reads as TGTGCCAGTAGTATTAACGGGGGGCGTACTGAAGCTTTCTTT. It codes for CASSINGGRTEAFF.

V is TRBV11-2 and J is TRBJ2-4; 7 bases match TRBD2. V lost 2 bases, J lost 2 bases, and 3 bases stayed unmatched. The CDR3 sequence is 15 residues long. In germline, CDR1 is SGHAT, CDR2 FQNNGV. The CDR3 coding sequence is TGTGCCAGCAGCTTACTAGCGGATTCCAAAAACATTCAGTACTTC. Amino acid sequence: CASSLLADSKNIQYF.

The DNA for the CDR3 is TGTGCCAGCAGTTTATGGTTGGGGGGGACAGGGGGCCTCGAGCAGTACTTC. This translates into CASSLWLGGTGGLEQYF. This sequence joins TRBV27 and TRBJ2-7; 12 bases match TRBD1. Germline assignment: CDR1 MNHEY and CDR2 SMNVEV (reference sequence). The V and J ends lost 1 base and 6 bases, in that order; junction bases with no gene match: 10. CDR3 length equals 17 residues.

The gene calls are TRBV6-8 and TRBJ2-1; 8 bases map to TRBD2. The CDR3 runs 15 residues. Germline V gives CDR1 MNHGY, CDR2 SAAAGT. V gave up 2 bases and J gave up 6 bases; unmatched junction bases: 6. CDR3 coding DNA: TGTGCCAGCAGTTACAGGCGGGAGGTTCCCAATGAGCAGTTCTTC. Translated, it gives CASSYRREVPNEQFF.

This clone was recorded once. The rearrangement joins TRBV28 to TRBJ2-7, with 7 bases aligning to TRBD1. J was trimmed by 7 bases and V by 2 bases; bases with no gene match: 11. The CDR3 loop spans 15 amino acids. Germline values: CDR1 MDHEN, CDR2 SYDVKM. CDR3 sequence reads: CASSLRGGPLNEQYF. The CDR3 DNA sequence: TGTGCCAGCAGTTTAAGAGGGGGCCCCTTGAATGAGCAGTACTTC.

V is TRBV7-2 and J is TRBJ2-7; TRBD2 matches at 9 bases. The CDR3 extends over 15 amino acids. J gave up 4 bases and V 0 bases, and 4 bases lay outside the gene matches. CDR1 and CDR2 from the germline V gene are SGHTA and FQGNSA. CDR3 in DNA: TGTGCCAGCAGCTTAGCTAGCGGGGGCGAATACGAGCAGTACTTC. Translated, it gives CASSLASGGEYEQYF.

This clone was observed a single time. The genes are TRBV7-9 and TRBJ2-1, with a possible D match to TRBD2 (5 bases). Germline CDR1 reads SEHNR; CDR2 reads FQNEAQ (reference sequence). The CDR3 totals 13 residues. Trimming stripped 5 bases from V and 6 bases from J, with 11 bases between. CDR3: CASSPSRANEQFF. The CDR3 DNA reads TGTGCCAGCAGCCCCTCGCGGGCCAATGAGCAGTTCTTC.

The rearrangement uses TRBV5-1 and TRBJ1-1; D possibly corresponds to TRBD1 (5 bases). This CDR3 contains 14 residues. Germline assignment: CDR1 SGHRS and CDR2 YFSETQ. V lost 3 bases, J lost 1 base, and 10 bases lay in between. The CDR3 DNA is TGCGCCAGCAGCTGGGACGGCGGGAACACTGAAGCTTTCTTT. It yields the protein CASSWDGGNTEAFF.

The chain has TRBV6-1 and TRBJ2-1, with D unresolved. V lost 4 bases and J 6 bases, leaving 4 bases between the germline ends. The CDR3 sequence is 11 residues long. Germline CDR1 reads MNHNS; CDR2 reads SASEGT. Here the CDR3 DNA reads TGTGCCAGCAGTGGGGTCAATGAGCAGTTCTTC. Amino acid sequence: CASSGVNEQFF.